The clone carrying this TCR beta chain was recorded once. Its antigen is not known. This PCR relied on a set of 60 Vbeta primers and 13 Jbeta primers. Only in-frame clones appear in the TCRdb table, and some are missing; sequencing was by immunoSEQ multiplex PCR. The data show 100,000 to 150,000 clones, with roughly 82% seen just once and roughly 13% held by the top ten. The data derive from a study of cytomegalovirus exposure and HLA in healthy donors. Points from the study as a whole: Indistinguishability led to the exclusion of some V segments, TRBV6-2 and TRBV6-3 included. When a later analysis was performed, an Asian-associated ancestry cluster reportedly had fewer N-insertions than the roughly 630-donor mean. Follow-up analysis found HLA locus-dependent TCR association rates, highest for DRB1 and lowest for HLA-C. Usually a TCR sequence was rare, but some public TCRs were found in many donors.

CDR3 length: 14 residues. V dropped 3 bases and J dropped 1 base, with 7 bases sitting between them. Germline V gene data show CDR1 as KGHSH and CDR2 as LQKENI. The sequenced sample was PBMCs. The chain uses TRBV18 and TRBJ1-5; D uncertain. The clonotype was recovered from a woman aged 40 to 55 in good health and CMV-seropositive. CDR3 sequence reads: CASSPSKSNQPQHF. The CDR3 DNA follows: TGTGCCAGCTCACCGTCCAAAAGCAATCAGCCCCAGCATTTT. Looking up the rest from reference TRBV18 and TRBJ1-5 gives the full variable domain: NAGVMQNPRHLVRRRGQEARLRCSPMKGHSHVYWYRQLPEEGLKFMVYLQKENIIDESGMPKERFSAEFPKEGPSILRIQQVVRGDSAAYFCASSPSKSNQPQHFGDGTRLSIL.